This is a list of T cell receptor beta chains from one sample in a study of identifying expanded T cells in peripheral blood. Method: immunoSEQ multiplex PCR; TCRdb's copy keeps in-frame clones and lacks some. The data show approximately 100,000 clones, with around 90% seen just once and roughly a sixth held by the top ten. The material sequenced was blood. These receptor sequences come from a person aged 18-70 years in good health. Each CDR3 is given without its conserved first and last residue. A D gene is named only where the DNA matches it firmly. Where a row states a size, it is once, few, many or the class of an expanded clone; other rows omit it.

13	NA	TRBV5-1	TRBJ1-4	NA	ASSFSSGTNEKLF
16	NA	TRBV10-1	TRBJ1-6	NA	ASSDLGAQGSYNSPLH
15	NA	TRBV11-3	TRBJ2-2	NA	ASSLVDLLGNTGELF
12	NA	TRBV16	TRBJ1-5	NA	ASSQSPGRGPQH
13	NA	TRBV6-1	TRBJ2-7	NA	ASRSARGRIYEQY
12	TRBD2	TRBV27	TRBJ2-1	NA	ASSLLAGGNEQF
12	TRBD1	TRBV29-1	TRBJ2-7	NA	SVARTGGPYEQY
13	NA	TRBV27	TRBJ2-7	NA	ASAPTQGWSTEQY
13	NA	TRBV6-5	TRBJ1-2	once	ASSYLGRGNYGYT
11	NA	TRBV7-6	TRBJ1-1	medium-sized	ASSLSGSTEAF
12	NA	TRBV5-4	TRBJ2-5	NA	ASSPGGERETQY
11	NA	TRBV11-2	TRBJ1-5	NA	ASSLDRNQPQH
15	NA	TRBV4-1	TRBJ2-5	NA	ASSQGVLRSGQETQY
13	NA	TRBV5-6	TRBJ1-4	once	ASSAVGGYNEKLF
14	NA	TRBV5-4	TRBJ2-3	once	ASSLRVGPSTDTQY
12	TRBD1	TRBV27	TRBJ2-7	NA	ASRRDRGSYEQY
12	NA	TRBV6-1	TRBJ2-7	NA	ASSEGWGRYEQY
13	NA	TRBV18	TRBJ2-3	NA	ASSSGPGTSDTQY
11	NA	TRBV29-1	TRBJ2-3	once	SVKGVYTDTQY
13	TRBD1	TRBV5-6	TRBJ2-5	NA	ASSYATGGLETQY
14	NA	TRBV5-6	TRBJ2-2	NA	ASSLVGAANTGELF
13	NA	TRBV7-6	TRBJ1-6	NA	ASSFRGSGNSPLH
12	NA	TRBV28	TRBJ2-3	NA	ASSPRSLADTQY
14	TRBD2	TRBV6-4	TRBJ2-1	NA	ASSLELSGGADEQF
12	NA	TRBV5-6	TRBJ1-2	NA	ASSRLPSGYGYT
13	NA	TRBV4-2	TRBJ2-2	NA	ASSQARDPTGELF
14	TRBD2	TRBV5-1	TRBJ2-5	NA	ASSLETSGGEETQY
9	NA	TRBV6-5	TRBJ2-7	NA	ASSFAGEQY
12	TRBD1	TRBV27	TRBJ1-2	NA	ASSPTQGAYGYT
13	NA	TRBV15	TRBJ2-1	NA	ATSRDRGGHNEQF
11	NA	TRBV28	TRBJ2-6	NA	ASSLGGANVLT
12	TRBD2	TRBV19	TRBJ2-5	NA	ASSMGLAVETQY
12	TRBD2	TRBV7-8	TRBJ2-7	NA	ASSARGETYEQY
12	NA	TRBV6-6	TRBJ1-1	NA	ASSYRQMNTEAF
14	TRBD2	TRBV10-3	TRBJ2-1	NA	AISGMTSGAAREQF
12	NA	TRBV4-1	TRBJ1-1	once	ASSQERMDRRAF
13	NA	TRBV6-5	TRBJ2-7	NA	ASSYGVMGGYEQY
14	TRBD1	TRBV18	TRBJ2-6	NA	ASSPFWGQGANVLT
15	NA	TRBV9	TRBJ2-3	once	ASSGRNKDRSTDTQY
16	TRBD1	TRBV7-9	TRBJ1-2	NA	ASSLESDRATSKDGYT
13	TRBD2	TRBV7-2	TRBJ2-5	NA	ASSLQGWRGETQY